This T cell receptor beta chain originates from a study of TIL therapy for anti-PD-1-resistant metastatic lung cancer. As for the study in general: Tumors had a median PD-L1 proportion score of 6%. Points from the study as a whole: Patients were highly selected, enriched for treatment-naive, never-smoker and oncogene-addicted cases.

With respect to this clone: As yet, its antigen is unknown.

Germline V lookup: CDR1 MGHRA, CDR2 YSYEKL. This CDR3 has 17 residues. V was pared by 0 bases and J by 0 bases, with 5 bases of the junction left unmatched. This was the immunoSEQ v3 assay. Clones were read by immunoSEQ multiplex PCR, and TCRdb kept only the in-frame ones, dropping some. Among over 10,000 clones listed, 66% were seen once. Specified time point: pre-treatment sample, taken before nivolumab and TIL therapy. Most excised metastases sampled were pleural nodules or supraclavicular lymph nodes. The chain combines TRBV4-1 with TRBJ1-3; TRBD1 matches at 7 bases. Sequenced here: tumor tissue, sampled at baseline. The sequence came from a woman between 25 and 85 years old with non-small cell lung cancer. This chain's CDR3 is CASSQDGTAYSGNTIYF. CDR3 DNA: TGCGCCAGCAGCCAAGATGGGACAGCCTACTCTGGAAACACCATATATTTT.